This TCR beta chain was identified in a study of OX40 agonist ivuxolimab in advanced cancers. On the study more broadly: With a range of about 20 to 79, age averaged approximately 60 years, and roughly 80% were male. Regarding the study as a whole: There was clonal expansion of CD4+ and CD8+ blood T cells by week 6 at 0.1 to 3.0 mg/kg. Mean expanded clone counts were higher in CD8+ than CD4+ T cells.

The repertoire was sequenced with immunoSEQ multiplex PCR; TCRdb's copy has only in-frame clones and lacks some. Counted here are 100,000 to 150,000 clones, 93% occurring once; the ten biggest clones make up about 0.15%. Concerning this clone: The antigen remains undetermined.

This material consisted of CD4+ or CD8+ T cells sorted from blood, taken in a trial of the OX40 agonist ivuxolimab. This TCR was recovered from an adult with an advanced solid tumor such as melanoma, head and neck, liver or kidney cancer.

The CDR3 bases are TGCGCCAGCAGTTGGAACAGGGGGGACACCGGGGAGCTGTTTTTT. Amino acid sequence: CASSWNRGDTGELFF. The chain links TRBV5-1 to TRBJ2-2, with 8 bases matching TRBD1. J lost 3 bases, V lost 5 bases, and 6 bases had no gene match. The CDR3 covers 15 residues. The V gene's germline CDR1 is SGHRS and CDR2 YFSETQ.